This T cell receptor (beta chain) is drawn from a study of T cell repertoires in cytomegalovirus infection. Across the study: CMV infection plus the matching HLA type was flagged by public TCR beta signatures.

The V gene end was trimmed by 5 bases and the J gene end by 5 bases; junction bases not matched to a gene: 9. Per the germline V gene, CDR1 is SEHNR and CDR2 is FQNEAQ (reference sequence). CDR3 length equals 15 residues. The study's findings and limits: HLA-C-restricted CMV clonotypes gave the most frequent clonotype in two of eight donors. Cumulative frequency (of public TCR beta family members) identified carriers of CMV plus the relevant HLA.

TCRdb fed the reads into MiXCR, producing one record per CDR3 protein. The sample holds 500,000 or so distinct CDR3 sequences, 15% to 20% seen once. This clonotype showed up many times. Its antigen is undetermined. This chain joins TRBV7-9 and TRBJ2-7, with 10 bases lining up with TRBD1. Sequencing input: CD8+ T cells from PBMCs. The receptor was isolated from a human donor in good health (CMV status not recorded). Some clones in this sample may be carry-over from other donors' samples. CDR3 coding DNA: TGTGCCAGCAGCCCTGCGGGACAGGGGTATAACGAGCAGTACTTC. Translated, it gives CASSPAGQGYNEQYF.